This T cell receptor (beta chain) emerged from a study of blood T cell repertoires in COVID-19. Study-wide background: There were acute and convalescent COVID-19 samples, and they came from the United States, Italy and Spain. T cells, B-cell-depleted T cells, or PBMCs provided the cDNA or gDNA that served as material.

In its sample, this clone was seen once. Original data processing: Using reference gene primer amplification, nucleated cell counts were estimated. Profiling relied on immunoSEQ multiplex PCR, and the TCRdb table lists in-frame clones only, not all of them. V and J calls and clone size follow that table, whereas D and trimming were derived from the DNA. This table holds approximately 200,000 clones, approximately 85% found once. Germline V gene data show CDR1 as SGHNT and CDR2 as YYREEE (reference sequence). The CDR3 covers 16 residues. The V and J ends lost 4 bases and 0 bases respectively, with 16 bases between them.

Sequences were obtained from peripheral blood. The V and J genes are TRBV5-4 and TRBJ1-1, with D possibly being TRBD1 (6 bases). This sequence was found in a human donor with active or convalescent COVID-19. The donor label of this sample is uncertain. DNA of the CDR3: TGTGCCAGCAGCCTTGGGCGGGGGGGCGTGAACACTGAAGCTTTCTTT. It is translated as CASSLGRGGVNTEAFF.